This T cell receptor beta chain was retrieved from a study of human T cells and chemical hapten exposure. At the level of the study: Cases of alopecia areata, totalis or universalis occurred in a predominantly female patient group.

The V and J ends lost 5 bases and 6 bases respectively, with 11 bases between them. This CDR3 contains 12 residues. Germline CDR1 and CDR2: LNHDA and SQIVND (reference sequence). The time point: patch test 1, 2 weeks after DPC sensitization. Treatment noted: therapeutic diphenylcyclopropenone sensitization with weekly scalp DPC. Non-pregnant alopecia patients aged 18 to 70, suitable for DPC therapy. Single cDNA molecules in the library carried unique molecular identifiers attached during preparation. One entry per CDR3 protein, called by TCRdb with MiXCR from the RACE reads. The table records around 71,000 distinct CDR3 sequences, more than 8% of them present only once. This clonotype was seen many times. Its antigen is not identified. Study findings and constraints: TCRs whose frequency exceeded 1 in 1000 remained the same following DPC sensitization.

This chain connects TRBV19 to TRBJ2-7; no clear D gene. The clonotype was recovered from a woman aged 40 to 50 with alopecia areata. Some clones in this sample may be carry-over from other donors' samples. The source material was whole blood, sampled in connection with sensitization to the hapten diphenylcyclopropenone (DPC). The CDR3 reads CASSSPGVEQYF. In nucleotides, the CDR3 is TGTGCCAGTAGTTCCCCTGGGGTCGAGCAGTACTTC.